Detailed here is one T cell receptor beta chain. Its antigen is unknown. It has no much larger one-base neighbor in the sample; base qualities were not kept. This sample was included in a study of ipilimumab plus nivolumab after autologous stem cell transplantation (dated by TCRdb to about 2021). Describing the broader study: The median number of doses that trial patients received was roughly five for ipilimumab and 8 for nivolumab. The trial enrolled patients with high-risk diffuse large B cell lymphoma, mature T cell lymphoma, or multiple myeloma undergoing autologous transplant. The intent-to-treat population of the trial consisted of approximately 35 patients. High-risk transplant-naive patients and patients relapsing within 3 years of a first autologous transplant were included in the myeloma cohort. What the work shows at the level of the full study, not this receptor alone: The authors concluded that combined checkpoint inhibition appeared tolerable when used as consolidation after transplant. The authors stated that profiles of the T cell receptor repertoire, regulatory T cell phenotype and gut microbiota provided a biologic rationale for studying this approach further.

Checkpoint therapy was initiated 14 to 28 days after autologous transplant, and ipilimumab was administered at 1 mg/kg intravenously on day 1 of selected weeks. Patients received nivolumab at 3 mg/kg intravenously on day 1 of weeks 1, 4, 7, 10, and every two weeks through week 26. Combined checkpoint inhibition with ipilimumab and nivolumab as consolidation after autologous stem cell transplantation was tested in a Phase Ib clinical trial. From the cysteine up to the phenylalanine, the CDR3 has a length of 15 residues. Solely the CDR3 DNA is kept, with 45 bases framed from the first base. Trimming takes 6 bases off V and 5 bases off J; junction bases not matched to a gene: 12. CDR1 and CDR2 are drawn from the germline V gene: SGHTA, FQGNSA. The library was obtained by the immunoSEQ multiplex PCR assay. Held by TCRdb, this immuneACCESS table contains in-frame sequences only and omits some clones. Under half of the omission traces to an unresolved V gene where checked; the cause of the rest is unknown. A total of about 9,400 clones appear in this sample, around two thirds of them only once. About 15% of the sample goes to the ten largest clones.

The chain links TRBV7-2 with TRBJ2-5; 7 of the junction bases match TRBD2. This clonotype was sampled from a female donor with multiple myeloma. Sequenced material: PBMCs, taken in a trial of ipilimumab plus nivolumab as post-transplant consolidation. The nucleotide sequence is given as TGTGCCAGCAGGATCGTAGCGGGCCTCGGGGAGACCCAGTACTTC. Translated, it gives CASRIVAGLGETQYF.